This entry describes one TCR beta chain. This clone is a singleton in its sample. The antigen it recognizes is unknown. Per-nucleotide qualities are absent, and no much larger clonotype sits a single base away. The time point label, read with the paper, signifies: baseline before first vaccination. The vaccinee samples were drawn from two UK trials, COV001 and COV002, one of which was a single-blind randomized controlled phase 2/3 trial testing AZD1222 (ChAdOx1 nCoV-19) in healthy adults. For TCRbeta chain sequencing, PBMC samples were collected from trial participants at day 0 and at day 28 after the second dose. The sample is drawn from a study of T cell responses to AZD1222 COVID-19 vaccine (dated by TCRdb to 2020 to 2022). A note on the overall study: AZD1222 recipients given second doses at about 4 weeks or at about 12 weeks were pooled, since spike-specific TCR depth and breadth were not found to differ between the two schedules. A total of roughly 240 trial participants underwent TCR sequencing, of whom 207 received two doses of AZD1222 and about 25 received two doses of the MenACWY control vaccine. Enrollment into the trials was organized by age into subgroups of 18-55, 56-69 and 70-plus years, and those subgroups contained approximately 150, 30 and 60 TCR-sequenced participants, respectively. Results the study describes overall, beyond this receptor: The 56-69-year group was small, and its depth increase did not reach significance, likely because of low power. A significant rise in spike-specific TCR breadth and depth was observed after two AZD1222 doses relative to day 0 and relative to MenACWY recipients. Participants were mostly white British and included more females than males, and it was suggested by the authors that clonal diversity may have been underestimated. Because no day 14 peak-response samples were available, the repertoires could be characterized only after the peak T cell response. Only five or six AZD1222 recipients were SARS-CoV-2 seropositive at baseline, limiting conclusions about previously exposed vaccinees. Reportedly, close to half of the unique spike-specific TCRs recognized epitopes lying outside the regions that are mutated in the B.1.351 and B.1.1.7 variants. The vaccine-associated CD4 TCRs covered the entire spike protein, and the dominant responses fell in regions 160-218 and 743-854.

Reading from cysteine to phenylalanine, the CDR3 counts 16 amino acids. The DNA shown is the 48-base CDR3, in frame from base 1. Relative to germline, V is missing 0 bases and J is missing 3 bases, with 4 bases of the junction outside any gene match. The germline V gene specifies SGHTS as CDR1 and YDEGEE as CDR2. The CDR3 regions of human TCRbeta chains were subjected to immunosequencing. From the authors' description of their analysis: Repertoire TCRs were checked for matches against a reference library of SARS-CoV-2-specific TCRs that had been generated using the MIRA antigen-specificity platform. Breadth was defined as the fraction of unique TCRs that were SARS-CoV-2-associated, and depth was defined as the fraction of total T cells that were SARS-CoV-2-associated. Each spike-specific TCR was assigned to its reactive spike region and to a CD4 or CD8 class using the MIRA data. Log10-transformed breadth and depth values were compared by one-way ANOVA with Sidak's multiple comparisons tests. TCRdb mirrors the immuneACCESS table, restricted to in-frame sequences. Some clones are absent from its copies; in checked studies, under half trace to an unresolved V gene, and the reason for the others is unknown. The DNA gave D and trimming, while V, J and clone size come from that table. A total of 72,000 or so clones appear in this sample, about nine tenths of them only once. About a quarter of the sample is taken by the ten largest.

This sample comprised peripheral blood, obtained on day 0 of AZD1222 vaccination. The receptor's source is an adult in good health. The sequence joins TRBV5-8 to TRBJ2-3; TRBD1 fits 10 bases in the junction. The CDR3 corresponds to CASSLGQGAWTDTQYF. Here is the DNA: TGTGCCAGCAGCTTGGGACAGGGGGCCTGGACAGATACGCAGTATTTT. The variable domain in full, with residues beyond the CDR3 obtained from the reference TRBV5-8 and TRBJ2-3 genes, is EAGVTQSPTHLIKTRGQQATLRCSPISGHTSVYWYQQALGLGLQFLLWYDEGEERNRGNFPPRFSGRQFPNYSSELNVNALELEDSALYLCASSLGQGAWTDTQYFGPGTRLTVL.